These 25 T cell receptor beta chains were sequenced from one sample in a study of cytomegalovirus exposure and HLA in healthy donors. The table came from immunoSEQ multiplex PCR; TCRdb's copy has only in-frame clones and leaves some out. Of approximately 150,000 clones in the sample, about 87% were seen once. The sequencing input was PBMCs. The receptors shown here come from a woman in her 30s in good health and CMV-seronegative.

The genes are TRBV9 and TRBJ2-1; maybe TRBD2 (5 bases). Looked up from germline, CDR1 is SGDLS and CDR2 is YYNGEE. The V end was cut by 4 bases, the J end by 2 bases, with 16 bases between. The CDR3 sequence is 16 residues long. The chain's CDR3 is CASSPPGGYTYNEQFF. Written as DNA, the CDR3 is TGTGCCAGCAGCCCCCCGGGCGGGTATACCTACAATGAGCAGTTCTTC.

The rearrangement joins TRBV29-1 to TRBJ1-5; perhaps TRBD1 as D (5 bases). Trimming removed 5 bases at V and 2 bases at J, with 10 bases between. The germline V gene encodes CDR1 SQVTM and CDR2 ANQGSEA. The CDR3 extends over 13 amino acids. The CDR3: CSVIQGGNQPQHF. CDR3 bases: TGCAGCGTTATTCAGGGCGGCAATCAGCCCCAGCATTTT.

The V call is TRBV29-1, the J call TRBJ2-1, with D maybe TRBD2 (6 bases). This CDR3 comprises 11 residues. Trimming pared 4 bases from V and 6 bases from J, leaving 7 bases between. CDR1 and CDR2 (germline): SQVTM, ANQGSEA. The CDR3 DNA sequence: TGCAGCGTTGTGGGGGGCAATGAGCAGTTCTTC. It translates to CSVVGGNEQFF.

V and J are TRBV11-2 and TRBJ1-1; D perhaps matches TRBD1 (6 bases). The V end was cut by 5 bases, the J end by 0 bases, with 13 bases between. The germline gives CDR1 SGHAT, CDR2 FQNNGV. The CDR3 loop spans 15 amino acids. CDR3 nucleotides: TGTGCCAGCAGCACCCGACAGGCCGTGAACACTGAAGCTTTCTTT. It specifies CASSTRQAVNTEAFF.

This chain joins TRBV4-2 and TRBJ1-6, with TRBD1 identical over 7 bases. J gave up 8 bases and V 4 bases, and 11 bases lay outside the gene matches. Germline lookup yields CDR1 LGHNA and CDR2 YNFKEQ. The CDR3 spans 16 residues. In DNA form, the CDR3 reads TGTGCCAGCAGCCTAAGGATCGACAGGGATGATTCACCCCTCCACTTT. Translation: CASSLRIDRDDSPLHF.

The table lists this clone with a count of one. The chain has TRBV7-9 and TRBJ2-2; no clear D. CDR1 SEHNR and CDR2 FQNEAQ come from the germline V gene (reference sequence). V was trimmed by 5 bases and J by 2 bases, leaving 6 bases between them. The CDR3 totals 13 residues. The DNA of the CDR3 is TGTGCCAGCAGCCGTACTAACACCGGGGAGCTGTTTTTT. Protein: CASSRTNTGELFF.

The chain employs TRBV27 and TRBJ2-3; 9 bases align to TRBD1. The CDR3 covers 13 residues. Trimming removed 4 bases from V and 5 bases from J; junction bases left unmatched: 1. Germline CDR1 and CDR2: MNHEY and SMNVEV (reference sequence). The CDR3 sequence is CASSWDRVDTQYF. The CDR3 DNA sequence: TGTGCCAGCAGTTGGGACAGGGTAGATACGCAGTATTTT.

V and J are TRBV7-2 and TRBJ2-2; 11 bases map to TRBD2. The germline CDR1 and CDR2 sequences are SGHTA and FQGNSA. The ends lost 1 base at V and 1 base at J; junction bases unmatched: 2. The CDR3 runs to 17 residues. The CDR3 sequence is CASSLVLAGGNTGELFF. The CDR3 nucleotides are TGTGCCAGCAGCTTAGTGCTAGCGGGGGGGAACACCGGGGAGCTGTTTTTT.

The CDR3 sequence is CASSQEGRGGNTEAFF. In DNA, the CDR3 is TGTGCCAGCAGCCAAGAAGGTCGAGGAGGGAACACTGAAGCTTTCTTT. The chain is built from TRBV14 and TRBJ1-1, with D uncertain. Germline V gene sequence: CDR1 SGHDN, CDR2 FVKESK. V was trimmed by 0 bases and J by 1 base, leaving 12 bases between them. The CDR3 totals 16 residues.

This chain joins TRBV19 and TRBJ2-7; TRBD2 is a possible D gene (7 bases). V lost 5 bases and J lost 2, with 16 bases in between. Germline V CDR1 and CDR2: LNHDA, SQIVND (reference sequence). The CDR3 has 15 residues. In DNA, the CDR3 is TGTGCCAGTAGTGAGGGCGGGGGCCTACCCTACGAGCAGTACTTC. Residues: CASSEGGGLPYEQYF. Based on the CDR3 plus reference TRBV19 and TRBJ2-7, the full variable domain is DGGITQSPKYLFRKEGQNVTLSCEQNLNHDAMYWYRQDPGQGLRLIYYSQIVNDFQKGDIAEGYSVSREKKESFPLTVTSAQKNPTAFYLCASSEGGGLPYEQYFGPGTRLTVT.

The chain couples TRBV5-8 to TRBJ1-1; maybe TRBD1 (6 bases). The CDR3 has 13 amino acids. Germline CDR1 and CDR2: SGHTS and YDEGEE. Trimming took 0 bases from V and 4 from J, leaving 7 bases between them. CDR3 sequence: CASSLGRGTEAFF. The DNA for the CDR3 is TGTGCCAGCAGCTTGGGCAGGGGCACTGAAGCTTTCTTT.

DNA of the CDR3: TGTGCCAGCGGGACAGAAAATCAGCCCCAGCATTTT. It translates to CASGTENQPQHF. The V gene is TRBV27, the J gene TRBJ1-5; TRBD1 matches at 7 bases. Per germline, CDR1 MNHEY and CDR2 SMNVEV (reference sequence). The CDR3 totals 12 residues. V lost 8 bases to trimming and J lost 4 bases; unmatched junction nucleotides: 2.

The chain joins TRBV5-1 to TRBJ2-7, with TRBD2 as a possible D gene (5 bases). Per germline, CDR1 SGHRS and CDR2 YFSETQ. V was cut by 4 bases and J by 6 bases, with 11 bases left in between. This CDR3 region has 12 residues. CDR3 nucleotides: TGCGCCAGCAGCCCCCTCGGGGTCGAGCAGTACTTC. Its translation is CASSPLGVEQYF.

The table lists this clone with a count of one. This chain connects TRBV18 to TRBJ2-3; TRBD1 agrees at 7 bases. This CDR3 is 13 amino acids long. With V trimmed by 6 bases and J by 4 bases, 4 bases remained unmatched. Germline V CDR1 and CDR2: KGHSH, LQKENI. The CDR3 loop reads CASSTTGPDTQYF. CDR3 in DNA: TGTGCCAGCTCTACGACAGGGCCAGATACGCAGTATTTT.

CDR3 DNA sequence: TGCGCCAGCAGCCAAGATACCAGACAGGTGATGGGGGAGCAGTACTTC. Protein sequence: CASSQDTRQVMGEQYF. V is TRBV4-3 and J is TRBJ2-7; D is possibly TRBD1 (6 bases). Germline loops: CDR1 LGHNA, CDR2 YSLEER. The CDR3 runs 16 residues. The ends were cut back, 0 bases at V and 7 bases at J, with 19 bases in the middle.

The V gene is TRBV6-6, the J gene TRBJ1-1; 7 bases match TRBD1. Trimming cost V 3 bases and J 5 bases; bases outside gene matches: 6. This CDR3 has 14 amino acids. In germline, CDR1 is MNHNY, CDR2 SVGAGI (reference sequence). CDR3 in amino acids: CASSYNEGATEAFF. CDR3 nucleotide sequence: TGTGCCAGCAGTTATAACGAGGGGGCTACTGAAGCTTTCTTT.

This clone appeared a few times. The rearrangement uses TRBV30 and TRBJ1-6; a weak D match, TRBD1 (6 bases). Trimming shortened V by 2 bases and J by 4 bases, and 15 bases separated the two germline ends. The CDR3 runs to 16 residues. Germline V CDR1 and CDR2: GTSNPN, SVGIG (reference sequence). The CDR3 here is CAWSSGVDGYNSPLHF. CDR3 nucleotide sequence: TGTGCCTGGAGTTCAGGGGTGGATGGGTATAATTCACCCCTCCACTTT.

This chain uses TRBV6-5 with TRBJ2-7; the D gene is possibly TRBD2 (6 bases). V shed 0 bases and J shed 5 bases, with 14 bases lying between them. CDR1 and CDR2 (germline): MNHEY, SVGAGI. This CDR3 is 15 amino acids long. The CDR3 spells CASSYSWGSGNEQYF. In DNA, the CDR3 is TGTGCCAGCAGTTACTCGTGGGGTAGCGGCAACGAGCAGTACTTC.

The chain couples TRBV10-3 to TRBJ1-5; possible D gene TRBD1, 6 bases. V was pared by 2 bases and J by 1 base, with 12 bases between. CDR1 and CDR2 from the germline V gene are ENHRY and SYGVKD. The CDR3 has 16 residues. The CDR3 DNA sequence: TGTGCCATCAGTGAGGGGGGGGCGGGAAGCAATCAGCCCCAGCATTTT. This translates into CAISEGGAGSNQPQHF.

This clone was counted between two and nine times. The chain is built from TRBV7-8 and TRBJ1-5, with D uncertain. Germline lookup yields CDR1 SGHVS and CDR2 FQNEAQ. The CDR3 covers 15 residues. Trimming removed 3 bases from V and 5 bases from J, with 14 bases in between. This CDR3 is CASSLGVGSDQPQHF. Written as DNA, the CDR3 is TGTGCCAGCAGCTTGGGAGTTGGGTCCGATCAGCCCCAGCATTTT.

The chain carries TRBV5-4 and TRBJ1-2, with TRBD1 identical over 9 bases. The CDR3 sequence is 16 residues long. The ends lost 5 bases at V and 1 base at J; junction bases unmatched: 9. Germline CDR1 SGHNT, CDR2 YYREEE (reference sequence). CDR3 amino acids: CASSSSGTGFNYGYTF. The CDR3 DNA sequence: TGTGCCAGCAGTTCTTCCGGGACAGGGTTTAACTATGGCTACACCTTC.

The chain is built from TRBV6-5 and TRBJ1-5; D is uncertain. The CDR3 contains 13 residues. Germline values: CDR1 MNHEY, CDR2 SVGAGI. Trimming shortened V by 6 bases and J by 4 bases, and 10 bases separated the two germline ends. The CDR3 nucleotides are TGTGCCAGCAGCCGCCTAATGAATCAGCCCCAGCATTTT. Translation: CASSRLMNQPQHF.

J is TRBJ2-7 and V is TRBV7-9, with 9 bases matching TRBD1. CDR3 length: 13 residues. V lost 5 bases to trimming and J lost 2 bases; unmatched junction nucleotides: 1. Germline V gene sequence: CDR1 SEHNR, CDR2 FQNEAQ (reference sequence). Here the CDR3 reads CASSDRGTYEQYF. As DNA, the CDR3 is TGTGCCAGCAGCGACAGGGGGACCTACGAGCAGTACTTC.

This clone was detected a few times. CDR3 sequence: CAWSRGGGFNYGYTF. The CDR3 coding sequence is TGTGCCTGGAGTAGAGGGGGCGGATTCAACTATGGCTACACCTTC. This chain links TRBV30 with TRBJ1-2; 7 bases align to TRBD1. Losses at the gene ends were 2 bases for V and 2 bases for J; bases not matched to a gene: 8. CDR3 length: 15 amino acids. Germline V gene sequence: CDR1 GTSNPN, CDR2 SVGIG (reference sequence).

This rearrangement joins TRBV5-1 to TRBJ1-2, with 8 bases fitting TRBD1. With 3 bases clipped from V and 8 bases from J, the junction kept 3 bases outside the gene matches. Germline CDR1 is SGHRS and CDR2 is YFSETQ. The CDR3 is made up of 12 amino acids. CDR3 in DNA: TGCGCCAGCAGCTCTCAGGGGGCGGGCTACACCTTC. Encoded protein: CASSSQGAGYTF.